Here is one TCR beta chain with its context. The target antigen is unknown. This table comes from immunoSEQ multiplex PCR, and its TCRdb copy is limited to in-frame clones, with some not included. The sample records roughly 56,000 clones, over 70% being singletons. These data are taken from a study of PD-L1 blockade in urothelial cancer. At the level of the study: Male sex and bladder-origin urothelial cancer characterized twenty-five of the 29 patients. The analyses of blood took place 3 weeks (second dose) and 6 weeks after treatment start. Regarding the study as a whole: Greater 3-week expansion of tumor-associated blood clones was recorded for durable-benefit patients.

The CDR3 contains 16 residues. V lost 3 bases and J lost 0; bases outside the gene matches: 4. Germline V gene lookup returns CDR1 LNHDA and CDR2 SQIVND (reference sequence). Enrolled patients showed locally advanced or metastatic urothelial carcinoma. Sequencing was performed on PBMCs, taken around atezolizumab (anti-PD-L1) treatment. The chain couples TRBV19 to TRBJ2-7; TRBD2 aligns across 11 bases. The receptor was derived from a man between 65 and 85 years old with urothelial cancer. CDR3 in amino acids: CASSIGTSGPSYEQYF. CDR3 coding DNA: TGTGCCAGTAGTATCGGGACTAGCGGCCCCTCCTACGAGCAGTACTTC.